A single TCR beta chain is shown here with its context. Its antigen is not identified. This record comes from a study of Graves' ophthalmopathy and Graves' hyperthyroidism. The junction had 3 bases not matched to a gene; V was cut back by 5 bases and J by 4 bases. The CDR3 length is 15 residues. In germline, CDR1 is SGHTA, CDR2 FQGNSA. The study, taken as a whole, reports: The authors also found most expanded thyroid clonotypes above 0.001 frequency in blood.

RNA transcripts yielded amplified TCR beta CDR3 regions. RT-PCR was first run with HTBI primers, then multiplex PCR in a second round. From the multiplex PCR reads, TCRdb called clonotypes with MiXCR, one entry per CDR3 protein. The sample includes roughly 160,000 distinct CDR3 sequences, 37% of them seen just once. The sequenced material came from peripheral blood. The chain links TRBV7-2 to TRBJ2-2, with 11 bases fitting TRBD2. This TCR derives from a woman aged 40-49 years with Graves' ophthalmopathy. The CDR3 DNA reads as TGTGCCAGCAGCCAGGGACTAGCGGCCACCGGGGAGCTGTTTTTT. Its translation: CASSQGLAATGELFF.